This T cell receptor beta chain was retrieved from a study of graft-versus-host responses after intestinal transplantation. This table comes from immunoSEQ multiplex PCR, and its TCRdb copy is limited to in-frame clones, with some not included. The sample shows 17,000 or so clones, approximately 37% of them seen only once. Findings and limits, study-wide: Among recipient marrow samples, GvH clones were found; some appeared first in ileum or blood.

Responders labeled with CFSE (approximately 200,000) were plated with approximately 200,000 irradiated, violet-dye-labeled stimulators. J lost 2 bases, V lost 11 bases, and 6 bases had no gene match. Germline V gene lookup returns CDR1 MNHNS and CDR2 SASEGT. The CDR3 is made up of 14 amino acids. The V gene is TRBV6-1, the J gene TRBJ2-6, with 7 bases that match TRBD2. The material sequenced was alloreactive CD8+ T cells from a mixed lymphocyte reaction culture, taken before intestinal transplant. Subset reported: CFSE-low proliferating T cells sorted from approximately 6-day pre-transplant mixed lymphocyte reaction (GvH or HvG direction). The sequence was collected from a human patient who received an intestinal transplant. CDR3 in DNA: TGTGCCGCGGGGGACCCGGCTGGGGCCAACGTCCTGACTTTC. As protein: CAAGDPAGANVLTF.